The T cell receptor (beta chain) under discussion was sequenced for a study of T cell responses to AZD1222 COVID-19 vaccine. The wider study: Investigators merged groups given second doses at roughly 4 or roughly 12 weeks.

Trimming cost V 5 bases and J 4 bases, with 15 bases left between them. The CDR3 runs to 14 residues. The V gene's germline CDR1 is SGHRS and CDR2 YFSETQ. Only in-frame clones appear in the TCRdb table, and some are missing; sequencing was by immunoSEQ multiplex PCR. The sample holds 110,000 to 150,000 clones, over 75% seen once. Turning to this clone: Its antigen is still unknown.

General study results and limits: Spike-specific TCR breadth and depth rose after two AZD1222 doses. White British ancestry dominated among donors, who included more females, and clonal diversity was possibly underestimated. Targeting of unmutated variant regions was reportedly seen in nearly half of spike-specific TCRs.

The clonotype comes from an adult in good health. This sample comprised peripheral blood, obtained on day 0 of AZD1222 vaccination. This chain joins TRBV5-1 and TRBJ2-5; perhaps D is TRBD1 or TRBD2 (5 bases each). The CDR3 DNA follows: TGCGCCAGCAGGCAGGGAGCTGAGGGAGAGACCCAGTACTTC. This sequence encodes CASRQGAEGETQYF.